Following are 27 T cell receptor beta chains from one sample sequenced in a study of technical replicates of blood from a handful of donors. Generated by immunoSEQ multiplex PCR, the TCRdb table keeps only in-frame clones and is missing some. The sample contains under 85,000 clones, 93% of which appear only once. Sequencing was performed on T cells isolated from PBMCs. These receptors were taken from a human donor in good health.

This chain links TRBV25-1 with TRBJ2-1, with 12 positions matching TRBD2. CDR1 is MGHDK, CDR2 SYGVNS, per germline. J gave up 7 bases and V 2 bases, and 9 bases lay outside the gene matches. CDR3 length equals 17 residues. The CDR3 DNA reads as TGTGCCAGCAGTGAACGCCTAGCGGGAGGGCCTTGGAATGAGCAGTTCTTC. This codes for CASSERLAGGPWNEQFF.

CDR3 amino acids: CASSLFIAGGPYEQYF. CDR3 DNA: TGCGCCAGCAGTTTATTCATAGCGGGAGGGCCTTACGAGCAGTACTTC. This chain links TRBV5-1 with TRBJ2-7, with 11 positions matching TRBD2. This CDR3 has 16 residues. Losses at the gene ends were 5 bases for V and 4 bases for J; bases not matched to a gene: 11. CDR1 is SGHRS, CDR2 YFSETQ, per germline.

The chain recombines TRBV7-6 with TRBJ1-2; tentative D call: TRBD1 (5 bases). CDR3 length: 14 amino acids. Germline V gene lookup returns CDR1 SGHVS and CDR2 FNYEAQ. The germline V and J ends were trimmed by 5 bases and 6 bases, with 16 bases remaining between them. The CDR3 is CASSLSTARNGYTF. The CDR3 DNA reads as TGTGCCAGCAGCCTTTCGACAGCTAGGAATGGCTACACCTTC.

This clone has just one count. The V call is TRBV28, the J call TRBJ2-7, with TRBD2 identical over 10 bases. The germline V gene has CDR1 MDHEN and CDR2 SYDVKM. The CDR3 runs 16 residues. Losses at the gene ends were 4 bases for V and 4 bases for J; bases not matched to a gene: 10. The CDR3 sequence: CASSSDSGTSEYEQYF. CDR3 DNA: TGTGCCAGCAGTTCCGATTCCGGGACTAGCGAGTACGAGCAGTACTTC.

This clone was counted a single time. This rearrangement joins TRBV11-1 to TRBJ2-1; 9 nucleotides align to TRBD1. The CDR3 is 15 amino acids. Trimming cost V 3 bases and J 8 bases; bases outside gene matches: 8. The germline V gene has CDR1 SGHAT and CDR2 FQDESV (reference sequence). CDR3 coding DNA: TGTGCCAGCAGCTTGGACAGGGGCGTTGAGGATGAGCAGTTCTTC. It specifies CASSLDRGVEDEQFF.

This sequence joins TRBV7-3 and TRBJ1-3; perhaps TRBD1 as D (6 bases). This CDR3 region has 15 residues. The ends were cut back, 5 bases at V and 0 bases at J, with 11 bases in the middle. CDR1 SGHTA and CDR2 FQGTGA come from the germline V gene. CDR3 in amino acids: CASSQDSSSGNTIYF. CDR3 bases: TGTGCCAGCAGCCAGGACAGCTCCTCTGGAAACACCATATATTTT.

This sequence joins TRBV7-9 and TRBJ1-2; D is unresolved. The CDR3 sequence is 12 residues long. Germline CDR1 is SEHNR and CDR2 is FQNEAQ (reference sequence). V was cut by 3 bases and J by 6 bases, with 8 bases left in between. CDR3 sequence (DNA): TGTGCCAGCAGCTTGTTAGTAGATGGCTACACCTTC. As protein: CASSLLVDGYTF.

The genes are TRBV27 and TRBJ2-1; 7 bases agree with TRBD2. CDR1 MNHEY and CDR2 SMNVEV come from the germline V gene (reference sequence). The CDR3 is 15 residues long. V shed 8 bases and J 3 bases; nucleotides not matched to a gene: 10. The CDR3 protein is CASWRGASGYNEQFF. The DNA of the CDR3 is TGTGCCAGCTGGAGGGGAGCTAGCGGCTACAATGAGCAGTTCTTC.

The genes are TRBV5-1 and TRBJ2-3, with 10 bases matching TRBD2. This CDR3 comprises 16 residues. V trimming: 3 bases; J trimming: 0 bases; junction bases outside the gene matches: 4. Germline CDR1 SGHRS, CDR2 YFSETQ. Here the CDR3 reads CASSSGLAASTDTQYF. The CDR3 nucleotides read TGCGCCAGCAGCTCCGGACTAGCGGCTAGCACAGATACGCAGTATTTT.

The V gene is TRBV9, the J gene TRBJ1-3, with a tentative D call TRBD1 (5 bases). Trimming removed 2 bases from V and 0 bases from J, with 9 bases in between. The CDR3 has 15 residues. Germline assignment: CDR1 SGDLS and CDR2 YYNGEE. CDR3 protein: CASSVDSFSGNTIYF. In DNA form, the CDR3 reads TGTGCCAGCAGCGTCGACAGCTTCTCTGGAAACACCATATATTTT.

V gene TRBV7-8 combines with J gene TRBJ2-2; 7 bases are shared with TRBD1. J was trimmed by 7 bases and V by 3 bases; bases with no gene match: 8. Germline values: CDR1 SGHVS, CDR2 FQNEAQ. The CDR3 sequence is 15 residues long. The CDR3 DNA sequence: TGTGCCAGCAGCTTCGAGACAGGGAAGGACGGGGAGCTGTTTTTT. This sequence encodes CASSFETGKDGELFF.

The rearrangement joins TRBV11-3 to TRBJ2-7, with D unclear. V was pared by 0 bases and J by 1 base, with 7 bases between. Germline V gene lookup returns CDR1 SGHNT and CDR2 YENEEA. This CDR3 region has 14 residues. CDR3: CASSLEPGSYEQYF. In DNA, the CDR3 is TGTGCCAGCAGCTTAGAACCAGGTTCCTACGAGCAGTACTTC.

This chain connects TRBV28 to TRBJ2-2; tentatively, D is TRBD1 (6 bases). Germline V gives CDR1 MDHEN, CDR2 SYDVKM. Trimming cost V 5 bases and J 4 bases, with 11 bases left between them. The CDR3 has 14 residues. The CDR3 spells CASSQDRPTGELFF. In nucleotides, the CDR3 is TGTGCCAGCAGTCAAGACAGGCCCACCGGGGAGCTGTTTTTT.

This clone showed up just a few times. CDR3 sequence (DNA): TGTGCCAGCAGCGTAGGAGGCAGGGCGGACACTGAAGCTTTCTTT. Its translation is CASSVGGRADTEAFF. The chain carries TRBV9 and TRBJ1-1; possibly TRBD1 for D (5 bases). Germline V lookup: CDR1 SGDLS, CDR2 YYNGEE. V lost 0 bases and J lost 3, with 12 bases in between. The CDR3 extends over 15 amino acids.

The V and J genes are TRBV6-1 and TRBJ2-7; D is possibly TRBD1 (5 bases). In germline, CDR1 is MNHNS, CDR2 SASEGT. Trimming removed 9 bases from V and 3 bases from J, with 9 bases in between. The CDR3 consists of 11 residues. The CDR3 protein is CASGHVYEQYF. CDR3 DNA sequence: TGTGCCAGTGGACATGTCTACGAGCAGTACTTC.

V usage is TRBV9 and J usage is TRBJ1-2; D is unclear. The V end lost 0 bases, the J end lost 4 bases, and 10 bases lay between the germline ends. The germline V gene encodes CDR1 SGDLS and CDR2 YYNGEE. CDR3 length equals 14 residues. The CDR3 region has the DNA TGTGCCAGCAGCGTAGATACGGGAAGCTATGGCTACACCTTC. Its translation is CASSVDTGSYGYTF.

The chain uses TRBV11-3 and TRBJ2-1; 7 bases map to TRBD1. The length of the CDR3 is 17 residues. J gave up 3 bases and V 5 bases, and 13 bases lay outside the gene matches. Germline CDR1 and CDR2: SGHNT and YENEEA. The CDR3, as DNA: TGTGCCAGCAGCCTCCGACAGGGTTTGGTCGGCTACAATGAGCAGTTCTTC. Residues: CASSLRQGLVGYNEQFF.

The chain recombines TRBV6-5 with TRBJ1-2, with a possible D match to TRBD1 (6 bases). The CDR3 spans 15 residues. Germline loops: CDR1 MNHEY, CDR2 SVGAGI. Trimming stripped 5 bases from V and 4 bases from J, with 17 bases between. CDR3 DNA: TGTGCCAGCAGTGCCGTACAGGGATCGAGCTATGGCTACACCTTC. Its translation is CASSAVQGSSYGYTF.

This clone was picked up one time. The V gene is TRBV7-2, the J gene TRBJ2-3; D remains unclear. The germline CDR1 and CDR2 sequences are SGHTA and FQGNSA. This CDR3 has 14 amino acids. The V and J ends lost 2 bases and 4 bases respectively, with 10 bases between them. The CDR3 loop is CASSLSQSPDTQYF. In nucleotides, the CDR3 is TGTGCCAGCAGCTTAAGTCAGTCACCAGATACGCAGTATTTT. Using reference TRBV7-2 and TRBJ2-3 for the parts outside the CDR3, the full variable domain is GAGVSQSPSNKVTEKGKDVELRCDPISGHTALYWYRQSLGQGLEFLIYFQGNSAPDKSGLPSDRFSAERTGGSVSTLTIQRTQQEDSAVYLCASSLSQSPDTQYFGPGTRLTVL.

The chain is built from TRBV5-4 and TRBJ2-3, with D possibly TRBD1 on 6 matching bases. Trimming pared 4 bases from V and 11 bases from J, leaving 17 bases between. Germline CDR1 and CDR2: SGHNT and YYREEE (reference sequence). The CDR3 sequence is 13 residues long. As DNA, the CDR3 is TGTGCCAGCAGCCTCGGACAGACTCGAGGGCAGTATTTT. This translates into CASSLGQTRGQYF.

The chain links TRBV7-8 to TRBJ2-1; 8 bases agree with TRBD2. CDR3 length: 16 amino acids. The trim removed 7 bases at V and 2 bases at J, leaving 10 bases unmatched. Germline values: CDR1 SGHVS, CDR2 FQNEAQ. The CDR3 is CASNLRAAGAYNEQFF. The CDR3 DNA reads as TGTGCCAGCAACCTTAGGGCAGCGGGAGCCTACAATGAGCAGTTCTTC.

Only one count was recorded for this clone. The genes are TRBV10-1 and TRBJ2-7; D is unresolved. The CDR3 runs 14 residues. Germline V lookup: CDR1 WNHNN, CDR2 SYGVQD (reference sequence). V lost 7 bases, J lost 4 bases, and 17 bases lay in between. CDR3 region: CASTSSPDGYEQYF. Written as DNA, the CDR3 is TGCGCCAGCACCTCTAGTCCTGACGGATACGAGCAGTACTTC.

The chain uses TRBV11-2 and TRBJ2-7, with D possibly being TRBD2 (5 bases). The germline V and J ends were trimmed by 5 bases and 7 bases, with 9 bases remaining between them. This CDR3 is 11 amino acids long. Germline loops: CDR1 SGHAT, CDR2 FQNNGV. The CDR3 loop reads CASSLTGEQYF. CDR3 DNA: TGTGCCAGCAGCCTTACGGGGGAGCAGTACTTC.

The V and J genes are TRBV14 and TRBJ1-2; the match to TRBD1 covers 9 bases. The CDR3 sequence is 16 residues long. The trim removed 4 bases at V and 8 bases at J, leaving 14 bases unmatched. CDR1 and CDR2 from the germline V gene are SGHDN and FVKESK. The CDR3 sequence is CASSPFRTGAAEGYTF. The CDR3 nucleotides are TGTGCCAGCAGCCCCTTCAGGACAGGGGCCGCCGAGGGCTACACCTTC.

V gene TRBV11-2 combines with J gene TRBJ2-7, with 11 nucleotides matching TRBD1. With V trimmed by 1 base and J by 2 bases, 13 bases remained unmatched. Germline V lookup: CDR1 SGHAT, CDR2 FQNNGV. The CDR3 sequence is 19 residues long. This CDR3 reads CASSLVIGPGTGGTYEQYF. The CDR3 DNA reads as TGTGCCAGCAGCTTAGTAATTGGTCCAGGGACAGGGGGGACCTACGAGCAGTACTTC. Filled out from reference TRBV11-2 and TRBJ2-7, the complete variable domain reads EAGVAQSPRYKIIEKRQSVAFWCNPISGHATLYWYQQILGQGPKLLIQFQNNGVVDDSQLPKDRFSAERLKGVDSTLKIQPAKLEDSAVYLCASSLVIGPGTGGTYEQYFGPGTRLTVT.

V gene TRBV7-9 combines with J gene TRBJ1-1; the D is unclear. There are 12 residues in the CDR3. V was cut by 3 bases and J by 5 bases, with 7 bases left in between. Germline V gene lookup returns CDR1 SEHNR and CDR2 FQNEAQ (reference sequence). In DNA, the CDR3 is TGTGCCAGCAGCTTCGCGGGGACTGAAGCTTTCTTT. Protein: CASSFAGTEAFF.

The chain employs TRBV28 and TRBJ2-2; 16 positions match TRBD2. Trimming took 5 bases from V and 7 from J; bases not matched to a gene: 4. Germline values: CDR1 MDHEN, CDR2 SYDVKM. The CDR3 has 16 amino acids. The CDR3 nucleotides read TGTGCCAGCAGTGGGACTAGCGGGAGGGCCTACGGGGAGCTGTTTTTT. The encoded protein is CASSGTSGRAYGELFF.